This T cell receptor beta chain originates from a study of blood T cells in healthy people across ages. Overall study findings and caveats: Underestimates were what the diversity estimates from one million T cells were considered to be. Researchers report that TCR beta diversity correlated strongly with naive T cell percentage.

The people who gave samples were healthy Caucasians from Russia, aged about 6 to 100. Combining a sample-barcoded 5' primer with a J-beta primer mix, a second PCR ran for about 6 to 12 cycles. MiXCR, applied by TCRdb to the 5' RACE reads, yields one record per CDR3 protein. The sample records around 580,000 distinct CDR3 sequences, roughly 48% being singletons. Comments on this clonotype: Its antigen is not known.

This CDR3 is built from 17 residues. Germline V gives CDR1 KGHDR, CDR2 SFDVKD. V shed 0 bases, J shed 5 bases, and the junction held 11 bases outside the gene matches. The sample comprised blood. The clonotype comes from an elderly man in good health. The chain couples TRBV24-1 to TRBJ1-1; TRBD1 aligns across 7 bases. The chain's CDR3 is CATSDLTLGQGDTEAFF. CDR3 coding DNA: TGTGCCACCAGTGATTTGACCCTCGGCCAGGGGGATACTGAAGCTTTCTTT.